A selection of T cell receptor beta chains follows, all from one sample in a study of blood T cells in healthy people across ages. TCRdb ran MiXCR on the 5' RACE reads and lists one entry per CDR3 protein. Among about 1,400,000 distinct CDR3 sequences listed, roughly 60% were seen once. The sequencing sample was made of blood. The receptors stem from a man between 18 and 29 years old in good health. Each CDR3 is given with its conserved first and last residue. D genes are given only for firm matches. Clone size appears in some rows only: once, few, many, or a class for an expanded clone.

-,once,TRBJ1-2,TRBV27,TGTGCCAGCAGGGGGCTTAGGGGCAGCAACTATGGCTACACCTTC,CASRGLRGSNYGYTF
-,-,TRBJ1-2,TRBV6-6,TGTGCCAGCAGTTACTCTTTAGGGAGTGATGGCTACACCTTC,CASSYSLGSDGYTF
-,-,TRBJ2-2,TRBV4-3,TGCGCCAGCAGCCAAGATCACTCGAACACCGGGGAGCTGTTTTTT,CASSQDHSNTGELFF
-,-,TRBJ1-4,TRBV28,TGTGCCAGCAACGTCCCGGGACTAGGGGAAAAACTGTTTTTT,CASNVPGLGEKLFF
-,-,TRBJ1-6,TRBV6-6,TGTGCCAGCACTACAACAGACACCCTCAATTCACCCCTCCACTTT,CASTTTDTLNSPLHF
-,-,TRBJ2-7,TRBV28,TGTGCCAGCAGTGTCCCCCAGGGCTTCTACGAGCAGTACTTC,CASSVPQGFYEQYF
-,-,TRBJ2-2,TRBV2,TGTGCCAGCAGTGTCAGGTCAGGACAGAACGTGCGGTCTGGGGAGCTGTTTTTT,CASSVRSGQNVRSGELFF
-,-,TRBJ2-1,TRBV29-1,TGCAGCGTTTCCTTCTACTCCTACAATGAGCAGTTCTTC,CSVSFYSYNEQFF
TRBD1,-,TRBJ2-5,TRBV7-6,TGTGCCAGCAGCTTAGGGACAGGGACATGGGAGACCCAGTACTTC,CASSLGTGTWETQYF
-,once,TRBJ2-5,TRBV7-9,TGTGCCAGCAGCGCCCGGGATGGAGAGACCCAGTACTTC,CASSARDGETQYF
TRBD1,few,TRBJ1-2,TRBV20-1,TGCAGTGCTAGAGCCCGCTCGATTACAGGGGAAAGCCTTTCCCATCCCAATGACCTCTATGGCTACACCTTC,CSARARSITGESLSHPNDLYGYTF
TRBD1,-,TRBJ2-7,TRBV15,TGTGCCACCAGCAGAGATCTACTGACAGGGGGAAGCTACGAGCAGTACTTC,CATSRDLLTGGSYEQYF
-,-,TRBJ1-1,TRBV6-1,TGTGCCAGCAGTAGGTCCGGGATGGGGGCATCGAACACTGAAGCTTTCTTT,CASSRSGMGASNTEAFF
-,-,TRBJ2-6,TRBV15,TGTGCCACCAGCAGGACAGATTCTGGGGCCAACGTCCTGACTTTC,CATSRTDSGANVLTF
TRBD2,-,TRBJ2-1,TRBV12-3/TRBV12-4,TGTGCCACCATGCCGGACCTCCCTAGCGGGGGGTTCTCCTACAATGAGCAGTTCTTC,CATMPDLPSGGFSYNEQFF
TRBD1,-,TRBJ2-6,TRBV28,TGTGCCAGCAGTTTGGTGGGAGACAGGGGGCTAGGGGCCAACGTCCTGACTTTC,CASSLVGDRGLGANVLTF
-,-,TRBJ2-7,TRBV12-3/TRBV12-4,TGTGCCAGCAGTTTGGTCAATATAGGCGAGCAGTACTTC,CASSLVNIGEQYF
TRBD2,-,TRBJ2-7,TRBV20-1,TGCAGTGCTAGAGATACGTCTAGCGGCGTCTCCTACGAGCAGTACTTC,CSARDTSSGVSYEQYF
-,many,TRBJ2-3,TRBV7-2,TGTGCCAGCAGCTCTGGGATTGGGGATACGCAGTATTTT,CASSSGIGDTQYF
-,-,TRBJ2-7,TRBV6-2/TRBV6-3,TGTGCCACATGGAGCGACGGACAATTAGGTAACGACATCGACGAGCAGTACTTC,CATWSDGQLGNDIDEQYF
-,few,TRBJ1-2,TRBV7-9,TGTGCCAGCAGCCAGATTTCGGGCTATGGCTACACCTTC,CASSQISGYGYTF
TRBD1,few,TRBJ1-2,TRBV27,TGTGCCAGCAGTTTAGGAACAGGGGCTTATGGCTACACCTTC,CASSLGTGAYGYTF
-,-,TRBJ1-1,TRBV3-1,TGTGCCAGCAGCCAAGGGAGCAGCTCGAACACTGAAGCTTTCTTT,CASSQGSSSNTEAFF
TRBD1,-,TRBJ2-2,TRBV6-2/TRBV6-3,TGTGCCAGCAGTTACCCCAACCGGGACACAGGGGCCGGGGAGCTGTTTTTT,CASSYPNRDTGAGELFF
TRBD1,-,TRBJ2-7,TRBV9,TGTGCCAGCAGCCCAGGACAGGGATTCACCTACGAGCAGTACTTC,CASSPGQGFTYEQYF
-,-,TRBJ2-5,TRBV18,TGTGCCAGCTCACCAATGGGGCGCATGGAGACCCAGTACTTC,CASSPMGRMETQYF
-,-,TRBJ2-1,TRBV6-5,TGTGCCAGCAGTACTAGCTTTGAGCAGTTCTTC,CASSTSFEQFF
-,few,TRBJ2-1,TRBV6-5,TGTGCCAGCAGTTACGGCTATGGCAATGAGCAGTTCTTC,CASSYGYGNEQFF
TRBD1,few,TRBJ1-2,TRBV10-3,TGTGCCATCAGTGAATACGGGACAGGGGGAGGCAGTGGCTACACCTTC,CAISEYGTGGGSGYTF
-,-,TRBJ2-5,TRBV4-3,TGCGCCAGCAGCCAAGATAAACTGTTTCAAGAGACCCAGTACTTC,CASSQDKLFQETQYF
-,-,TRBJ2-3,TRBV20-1,TGCAGTGCTAGAGGAGGACAGGCGGGGCGCTTGGATACGCAGTATTTT,CSARGGQAGRLDTQYF
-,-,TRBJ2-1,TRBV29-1,TGCAGCGTCATCTACCGGGACAGCGGGTACAATGAGCAGTTCTTC,CSVIYRDSGYNEQFF